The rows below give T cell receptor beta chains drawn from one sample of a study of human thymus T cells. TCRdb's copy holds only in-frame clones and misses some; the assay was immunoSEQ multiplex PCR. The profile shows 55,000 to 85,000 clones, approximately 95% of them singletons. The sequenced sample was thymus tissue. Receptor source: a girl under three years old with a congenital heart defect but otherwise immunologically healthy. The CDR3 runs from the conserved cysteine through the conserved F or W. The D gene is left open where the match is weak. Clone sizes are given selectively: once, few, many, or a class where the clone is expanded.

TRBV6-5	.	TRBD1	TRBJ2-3	CASSSQGNDTQYF	TGTGCCAGCAGCTCACAGGGGAACGATACGCAGTATTTT
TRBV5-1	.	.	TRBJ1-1	CASSLTGLNYMNTEAFF	TGCGCCAGCAGCTTAACAGGTCTAAACTATATGAACACTGAAGCTTTCTTT
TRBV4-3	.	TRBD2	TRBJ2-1	CASSQESIPEREGLGEQFF	TGCGCCAGCAGCCAAGAATCCATCCCGGAGCGGGAGGGCTTAGGTGAGCAGTTCTTC
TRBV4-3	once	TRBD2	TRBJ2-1	CASSQDRREGAHNEQFF	TGCGCCAGCAGCCAAGATAGGCGGGAGGGGGCCCACAATGAGCAGTTCTTC
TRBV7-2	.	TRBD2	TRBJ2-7	CASSLLGGSHEQYF	TGTGCCAGCAGCTTATTGGGCGGGAGCCACGAGCAGTACTTC
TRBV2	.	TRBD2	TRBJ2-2	CARARLAGAPGELFF	TGTGCCAGGGCCAGACTAGCGGGAGCTCCCGGGGAGCTGTTTTTT
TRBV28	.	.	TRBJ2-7	CASSLMWEVYEQYF	TGTGCCAGCAGTTTAATGTGGGAAGTCTACGAGCAGTACTTC
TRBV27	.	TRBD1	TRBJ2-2	CASSMYGRDREHGELFF	TGTGCCAGCAGCATGTACGGCCGGGACAGGGAACACGGGGAGCTGTTTTTT
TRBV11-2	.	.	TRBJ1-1	CASSLEAGDPYTEAFF	TGTGCCAGCAGCTTAGAGGCAGGTGACCCTTACACTGAAGCTTTCTTT
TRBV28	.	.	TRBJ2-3	CASSQLDRLVREADTQYF	TGTGCCAGCAGCCAACTGGACAGATTAGTAAGAGAAGCAGATACGCAGTATTTT
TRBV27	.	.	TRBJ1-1	CASSFESKGAGTEAFF	TGTGCCAGCAGTTTCGAGTCGAAAGGGGCAGGCACTGAAGCTTTCTTT
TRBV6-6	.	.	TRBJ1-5	CASSPDRSTRQPQHF	TGTGCCAGCAGCCCGGACAGATCCACGAGACAGCCCCAGCATTTT
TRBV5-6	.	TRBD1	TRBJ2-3	CASSFCSGQGEEDTQYF	TGTGCCAGCAGCTTTTGCTCGGGACAGGGGGAAGAAGATACGCAGTATTTT
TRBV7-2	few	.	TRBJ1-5	CASNEAGHSNQPQHF	TGTGCCAGCAACGAGGCAGGACATAGCAATCAGCCCCAGCATTTT
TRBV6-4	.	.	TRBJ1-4	CAIHSGPRFEGDEKLFF	TGTGCCATCCATAGCGGGCCTCGTTTTGAAGGTGACGAAAAACTGTTTTTT
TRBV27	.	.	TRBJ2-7	CASSLVQQVAPYEQYF	TGTGCCAGCAGTTTAGTTCAACAGGTCGCGCCCTACGAGCAGTACTTC
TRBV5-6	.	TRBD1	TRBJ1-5	CASSCRIKGAFDQPQHF	TGTGCCAGCAGCTGCCGGATAAAGGGGGCGTTCGATCAGCCCCAGCATTTT
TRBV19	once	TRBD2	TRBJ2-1	CASSIETSESYNEQFF	TGTGCCAGTAGTATAGAGACTAGCGAGAGCTACAATGAGCAGTTCTTC
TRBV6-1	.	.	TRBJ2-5	CASSRVSQETQYF	TGTGCCAGCAGCAGGGTGTCCCAAGAGACCCAGTACTTC
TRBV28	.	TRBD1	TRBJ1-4	CASSIPTGGRGEKLFF	TGTGCCAGCAGTATCCCAACAGGGGGAAGGGGTGAAAAACTGTTTTTT
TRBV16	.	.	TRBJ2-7	CASSPDREVRGEQYF	TGTGCCAGCAGCCCCGATCGTGAAGTAAGGGGCGAGCAGTACTTC
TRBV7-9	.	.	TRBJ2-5	CASSSRSDSPWAGETQYF	TGTGCCAGCAGCTCTAGATCGGACAGTCCCTGGGCTGGGGAGACCCAGTACTTC
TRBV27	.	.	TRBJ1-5	CASSCQAAGPQHF	TGTGCCAGCAGTTGCCAAGCTGCGGGGCCCCAGCATTTT
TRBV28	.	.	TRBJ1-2	CATRSKGYGYTF	TGTGCCACCAGGTCGAAGGGGTATGGCTACACCTTC
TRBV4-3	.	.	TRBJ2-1	CASSRTMSTYNEQFF	TGCGCCAGCAGCCGCACCATGTCTACCTACAATGAGCAGTTCTTC
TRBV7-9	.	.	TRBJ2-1	CASSCRDPYNEQFF	TGTGCCAGCAGCTGCAGGGACCCATACAATGAGCAGTTCTTC
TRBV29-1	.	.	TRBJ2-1	CSVVTGRNEQFF	TGCAGCGTCGTGACAGGGAGGAATGAGCAGTTCTTC
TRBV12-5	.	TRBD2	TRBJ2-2	CASGLGWTSGSALTGELFF	TGTGCTAGTGGTTTGGGCTGGACTAGCGGCAGTGCTCTCACCGGGGAGCTGTTTTTT
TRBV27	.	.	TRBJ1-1	CASRGYMNTEAFF	TGTGCCAGCAGAGGGTACATGAACACTGAAGCTTTCTTT
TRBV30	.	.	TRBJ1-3	CAWRWDTGNTIYF	TGTGCCTGGAGATGGGACACTGGAAACACCATATATTTT
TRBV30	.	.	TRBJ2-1	CAWRNRSSSYNEQFF	TGTGCCTGGAGAAACAGGTCAAGCTCCTACAATGAGCAGTTCTTC
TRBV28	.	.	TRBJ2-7	CASSLLHAGRLGQYF	TGTGCCAGCAGTTTACTTCATGCGGGGAGGCTCGGGCAGTACTTC
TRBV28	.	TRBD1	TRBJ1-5	CASSLGLLGDSNEPQHF	TGTGCCAGCAGTTTAGGGCTTCTGGGGGACAGTAATGAGCCCCAGCATTTT
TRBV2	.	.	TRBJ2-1	CAKTGTRYNEQFF	TGTGCCAAAACCGGGACGCGATACAATGAGCAGTTCTTC
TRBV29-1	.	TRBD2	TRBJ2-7	CSVEGGDFPTYEQYF	TGCAGCGTTGAGGGGGGGGACTTTCCTACCTACGAGCAGTACTTC
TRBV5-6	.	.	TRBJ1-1	CASSLGYMLKMNTEAFF	TGTGCCAGCAGCTTGGGGTATATGCTAAAAATGAACACTGAAGCTTTCTTT
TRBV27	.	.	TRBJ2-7	CASSFRPPGRGNEQYF	TGTGCCAGCAGTTTTCGTCCCCCCGGCAGAGGAAACGAGCAGTACTTC
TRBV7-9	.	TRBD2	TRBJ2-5	CASSLERTSGRGETQYF	TGTGCCAGCAGCTTAGAGAGGACTAGCGGGAGAGGAGAGACCCAGTACTTC
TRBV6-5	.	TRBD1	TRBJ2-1	CASSYSGTGGANEQFF	TGTGCCAGCAGTTACTCCGGGACAGGGGGGGCCAATGAGCAGTTCTTC
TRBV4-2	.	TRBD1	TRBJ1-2	CASREGGQGVFGYTF	TGTGCCAGCCGCGAAGGGGGACAGGGCGTGTTTGGCTACACCTTC
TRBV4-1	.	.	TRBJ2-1	CASSQDPDSGEEINEQFF	TGCGCCAGCAGCCAAGATCCGGATTCCGGCGAAGAAATCAATGAGCAGTTCTTC
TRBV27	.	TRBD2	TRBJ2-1	CASSLGIPTSDGGAYNEQFF	TGTGCCAGCAGTTTAGGCATACCAACCTCCGACGGGGGGGCATACAATGAGCAGTTCTTC
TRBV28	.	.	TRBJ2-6	CASGSGRMRSGANVLTF	TGTGCCAGCGGCTCCGGACGGATGCGCTCTGGGGCCAACGTCCTGACTTTC
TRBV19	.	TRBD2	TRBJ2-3	CASSTSWEGGPSGDTQYF	TGTGCCAGTAGTACCAGCTGGGAGGGAGGGCCCTCGGGAGATACGCAGTATTTT
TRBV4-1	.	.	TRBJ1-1	CASSQERGFTEAFF	TGCGCCAGCAGCCAAGAACGGGGTTTCACTGAAGCTTTCTTT
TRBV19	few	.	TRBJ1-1	CASSKVWGWTEAFF	TGTGCCAGTAGTAAAGTCTGGGGATGGACTGAAGCTTTCTTT
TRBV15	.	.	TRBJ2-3	CATSRPPGARGGTDTQYF	TGTGCCACCAGCAGACCTCCCGGGGCGCGGGGTGGCACAGATACGCAGTATTTT
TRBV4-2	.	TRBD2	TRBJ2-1	CASSQTSAYNEQFF	TGTGCCAGCAGCCAGACTAGCGCCTACAATGAGCAGTTCTTC
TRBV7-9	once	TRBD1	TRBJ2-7	CASSSGQEYEQYF	TGTGCCAGCAGCTCGGGACAGGAATACGAGCAGTACTTC
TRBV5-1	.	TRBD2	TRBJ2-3	CASSPPGTSGRAADTQYF	TGCGCCAGCAGCCCGCCCGGGACTAGCGGGAGGGCCGCAGATACGCAGTATTTT
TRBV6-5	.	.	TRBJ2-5	CASKGGRAWLETQYF	TGTGCCAGCAAGGGGGGGAGGGCGTGGTTAGAGACCCAGTACTTC
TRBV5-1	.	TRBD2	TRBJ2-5	CASSLSGLAGVETQYF	TGCGCCAGCAGCCTATCGGGACTAGCGGGAGTGGAGACCCAGTACTTC
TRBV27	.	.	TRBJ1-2	CASSSTYRDNYGYTF	TGTGCCAGCAGTTCAACCTACCGGGACAACTATGGCTACACCTTC
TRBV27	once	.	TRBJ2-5	CASSLSPVPLDQETQYF	TGTGCCAGCAGTTTATCGCCCGTACCACTTGACCAAGAGACCCAGTACTTC